Listed below are T cell receptor beta chains from one sample, sequenced in a study of blood T cell repertoires in COVID-19. Some clones are missing from TCRdb's copy, which holds only in-frame ones; the method was immunoSEQ multiplex PCR. Altogether about 260,000 clones are present, 80% to 90% being singletons, with the ten largest covering 1.5%. The sequenced sample consisted of peripheral blood. The receptors were sampled from a woman between 35 and 50 years old who had recovered from COVID-19. Each CDR3 is given with its conserved first and last residue. The D gene is left open where the match is weak. Where a row states a size, it is once, few, many or the class of an expanded clone; other rows omit it.

d_call: TRBD1
v_call: TRBV9
j_call: TRBJ2-7
clone_size: .
cdr3_nt: TGTGCCAGCAGCGCAGCCCCGGGACAGGGGTACGAGCAGTACTTC
cdr3_aa: CASSAAPGQGYEQYF

d_call: .
v_call: TRBV27
j_call: TRBJ2-3
clone_size: .
cdr3_nt: TGTGCCAGCAGTAGCCGAATTAACACAGATACGCAGTATTTT
cdr3_aa: CASSSRINTDTQYF

d_call: .
v_call: TRBV10-3
j_call: TRBJ2-1
clone_size: .
cdr3_nt: TGTGCCATCAGTGAAACCCGCAGGCTCTACAATGAGCAGTTCTTC
cdr3_aa: CAISETRRLYNEQFF

d_call: TRBD2
v_call: TRBV30
j_call: TRBJ2-1
clone_size: .
cdr3_nt: TGTGCCTGGAGTGACCTAGCGGGGGGGCGCAATGAGCAGTTCTTC
cdr3_aa: CAWSDLAGGRNEQFF

d_call: .
v_call: TRBV11-3
j_call: TRBJ2-3
clone_size: .
cdr3_nt: TGTGCCAGCAGCTTAGACAGGAGGGATACGCAGTATTTT
cdr3_aa: CASSLDRRDTQYF

d_call: TRBD2
v_call: TRBV10-3
j_call: TRBJ2-5
clone_size: .
cdr3_nt: TGTGCCATCAGCGGACTAGCGGGGCCACAAGAGACCCAGTACTTC
cdr3_aa: CAISGLAGPQETQYF

d_call: .
v_call: TRBV6-5
j_call: TRBJ1-1
clone_size: .
cdr3_nt: TGTGCCAGCAGCCCCATGGGGGCGAGGAACACTGAAGCTTTCTTT
cdr3_aa: CASSPMGARNTEAFF

d_call: TRBD2
v_call: TRBV7-3
j_call: TRBJ2-1
clone_size: .
cdr3_nt: TGTGCCAGCAGCCCCCAGAGTAGCGGGGGGTACAATGAGCAGTTCTTC
cdr3_aa: CASSPQSSGGYNEQFF

d_call: TRBD2
v_call: TRBV7-2
j_call: TRBJ2-5
clone_size: once
cdr3_nt: TGTGCCAGCAGAGTTAGCGGGGGGGTCGAGACCCAGTACTTC
cdr3_aa: CASRVSGGVETQYF

d_call: TRBD2
v_call: TRBV11-2
j_call: TRBJ2-5
clone_size: .
cdr3_nt: TGTGCCAGCAGGACAGCGGGGGGGCGGGAGACCCAGTACTTC
cdr3_aa: CASRTAGGRETQYF

d_call: .
v_call: TRBV6-5
j_call: TRBJ1-2
clone_size: .
cdr3_nt: TGTGCCAGCAGTTACGAGGGCCTCTATGGCTACACCTTC
cdr3_aa: CASSYEGLYGYTF

d_call: TRBD1
v_call: TRBV6-5
j_call: TRBJ1-5
clone_size: .
cdr3_nt: TGTGCCAGCAGTCAGCGACAGGGGAGGCAGCCCCAGCATTTT
cdr3_aa: CASSQRQGRQPQHF

d_call: .
v_call: TRBV19
j_call: TRBJ1-2
clone_size: .
cdr3_nt: TGTGCCAGTAGTATAAGACAGGCGAATAACTATGGCTACACCTTC
cdr3_aa: CASSIRQANNYGYTF

d_call: .
v_call: TRBV5-1
j_call: TRBJ1-6
clone_size: .
cdr3_nt: TGCGCCAGCAGCTTGGCAACCGGGGTCCCCAATTCACCCCTCCACTTT
cdr3_aa: CASSLATGVPNSPLHF

d_call: .
v_call: TRBV6-5
j_call: TRBJ2-1
clone_size: .
cdr3_nt: TGTGCCAGCAGTTACACATTCTCCTACAATGAGCAGTTCTTC
cdr3_aa: CASSYTFSYNEQFF

d_call: .
v_call: TRBV29-1
j_call: TRBJ2-1
clone_size: .
cdr3_nt: TGCAGCGTCCGCCGGGACTTTACCTACAATGAGCAGTTCTTC
cdr3_aa: CSVRRDFTYNEQFF

d_call: TRBD1
v_call: TRBV6-1
j_call: TRBJ1-2
clone_size: .
cdr3_nt: TGTGCCAGCAGTGGAGACAGGGCGAAAGTAGCTAACTATGGCTACACCTTC
cdr3_aa: CASSGDRAKVANYGYTF

d_call: TRBD1
v_call: TRBV29-1
j_call: TRBJ1-2
clone_size: .
cdr3_nt: TGCAGCGCCGGGACAGGGATAAACTATGGCTACACCTTC
cdr3_aa: CSAGTGINYGYTF

d_call: .
v_call: TRBV3-1/TRBV3-2
j_call: TRBJ1-2
clone_size: .
cdr3_nt: TGTGCCAGCAGCCTTGGCGGCCAGTTTAACTATGGCTACACCTTC
cdr3_aa: CASSLGGQFNYGYTF

d_call: TRBD1
v_call: TRBV6-5
j_call: TRBJ2-7
clone_size: .
cdr3_nt: TGTGCCAGCAGTCTTAGGGGGCTTAGCTCCTACGAGCAGTACTTC
cdr3_aa: CASSLRGLSSYEQYF

d_call: TRBD2
v_call: TRBV5-1
j_call: TRBJ2-1
clone_size: few
cdr3_nt: TGCGCCAGCCGGACTAGCGGGGGGGCGGCCTACAATGAGCAGTTCTTC
cdr3_aa: CASRTSGGAAYNEQFF

d_call: TRBD1
v_call: TRBV10-3
j_call: TRBJ1-6
clone_size: .
cdr3_nt: TGTGCCATCAGTCCCGGGACAGGGGTCGGTAATTCACCCCTCCACTTT
cdr3_aa: CAISPGTGVGNSPLHF

d_call: TRBD2
v_call: TRBV27
j_call: TRBJ2-3
clone_size: .
cdr3_nt: TGTGCCAGCAGTTCCCTGAGCGGGGGGGCCACAGATACGCAGTATTTT
cdr3_aa: CASSSLSGGATDTQYF

d_call: .
v_call: TRBV6-2/TRBV6-3
j_call: TRBJ1-3
clone_size: .
cdr3_nt: TGTGCCAGCAGTTACCGCCCTACTGGAAACACCATATATTTT
cdr3_aa: CASSYRPTGNTIYF

d_call: .
v_call: TRBV13
j_call: TRBJ2-1
clone_size: .
cdr3_nt: TGTGCCAGCAGCTTAGGGCTAGCAGGAAATACTGAGCAGTTCTTC
cdr3_aa: CASSLGLAGNTEQFF

d_call: TRBD2
v_call: TRBV9
j_call: TRBJ2-3
clone_size: .
cdr3_nt: TGTGCCAGCAGAGCTCATGCGGGGGGGCGCGCAGATACGCAGTATTTT
cdr3_aa: CASRAHAGGRADTQYF

d_call: .
v_call: TRBV7-9
j_call: TRBJ2-5
clone_size: .
cdr3_nt: TGTGCCAGCAGCTGGGCAGGGGATGTGACCCAGTACTTC
cdr3_aa: CASSWAGDVTQYF

d_call: TRBD2
v_call: TRBV11-2
j_call: TRBJ2-3
clone_size: .
cdr3_nt: TGTGCCAGCAGCTTAGTGGGCCCGCTAGCGGGGGGATCCACAGATACGCAGTATTTT
cdr3_aa: CASSLVGPLAGGSTDTQYF

d_call: TRBD1
v_call: TRBV28
j_call: TRBJ1-2
clone_size: .
cdr3_nt: TGTGCCAGCAGTGGTTTAAGTGGCAGGGGGAAGTATGGCTACACCTTC
cdr3_aa: CASSGLSGRGKYGYTF

d_call: .
v_call: TRBV12-3/TRBV12-4
j_call: TRBJ2-5
clone_size: .
cdr3_nt: TGTGCCAGCAGTCCGGAGACCCAAGAGACCCAGTACTTC
cdr3_aa: CASSPETQETQYF

d_call: .
v_call: TRBV2
j_call: TRBJ2-5
clone_size: .
cdr3_nt: TGTGCCAGCAGTGGGAAGGTCGTAGGGGTGTTAGGAGAGACCCAGTACTTC
cdr3_aa: CASSGKVVGVLGETQYF

d_call: TRBD1
v_call: TRBV5-4
j_call: TRBJ2-7
clone_size: .
cdr3_nt: TGTGCCAGCAGGCCGGGACAGGGGCCTTACGAGCAGTACTTC
cdr3_aa: CASRPGQGPYEQYF

d_call: TRBD1
v_call: TRBV19
j_call: TRBJ1-5
clone_size: few
cdr3_nt: TGTGCCAGTAGGACAGGGGTGAGCAATCAGCCCCAGCATTTT
cdr3_aa: CASRTGVSNQPQHF

d_call: .
v_call: TRBV2
j_call: TRBJ1-5
clone_size: .
cdr3_nt: TGTGCCAGCAGTGAATTCGGGGGTATCAATCAGCCCCAGCATTTT
cdr3_aa: CASSEFGGINQPQHF

d_call: .
v_call: TRBV12-3/TRBV12-4
j_call: TRBJ2-7
clone_size: .
cdr3_nt: TGTGCCAGCAGTTTCCAGGCCTACGAGCAGTACTTC
cdr3_aa: CASSFQAYEQYF

d_call: TRBD1
v_call: TRBV11-2
j_call: TRBJ1-1
clone_size: .
cdr3_nt: TGTGCCAGCAGCTTCACAGGGGACACTGAAGCTTTCTTT
cdr3_aa: CASSFTGDTEAFF

d_call: .
v_call: TRBV11-2
j_call: TRBJ1-5
clone_size: .
cdr3_nt: TGTGCCAGCAGCTTGGACAGTAATCAGCCCCAGCATTTT
cdr3_aa: CASSLDSNQPQHF

d_call: .
v_call: TRBV7-2
j_call: TRBJ1-1
clone_size: .
cdr3_nt: TGTGCCAGCAGCTTAGTTTGGAGGGAGGCTTTCTTT
cdr3_aa: CASSLVWREAFF

d_call: TRBD1
v_call: TRBV3-1/TRBV3-2
j_call: TRBJ1-4
clone_size: .
cdr3_nt: TGTGCCAGCAGCCAACTACAGGGGTTGGCTAATGAAAAACTGTTTTTT
cdr3_aa: CASSQLQGLANEKLFF

d_call: .
v_call: TRBV5-1
j_call: TRBJ1-1
clone_size: .
cdr3_nt: TGCGCCAGCAGCCCCGGAGCTAGGAGTACTGAAGCTTTCTTT
cdr3_aa: CASSPGARSTEAFF

d_call: .
v_call: TRBV15
j_call: TRBJ1-1
clone_size: .
cdr3_nt: TGTGCCACCAGCAGAGTCGACGGCGGCGCCGAAGCTTTCTTT
cdr3_aa: CATSRVDGGAEAFF

d_call: .
v_call: TRBV19
j_call: TRBJ1-3
clone_size: .
cdr3_nt: TGTGCCAGCGAGAGAAACACCATATATTTT
cdr3_aa: CASERNTIYF